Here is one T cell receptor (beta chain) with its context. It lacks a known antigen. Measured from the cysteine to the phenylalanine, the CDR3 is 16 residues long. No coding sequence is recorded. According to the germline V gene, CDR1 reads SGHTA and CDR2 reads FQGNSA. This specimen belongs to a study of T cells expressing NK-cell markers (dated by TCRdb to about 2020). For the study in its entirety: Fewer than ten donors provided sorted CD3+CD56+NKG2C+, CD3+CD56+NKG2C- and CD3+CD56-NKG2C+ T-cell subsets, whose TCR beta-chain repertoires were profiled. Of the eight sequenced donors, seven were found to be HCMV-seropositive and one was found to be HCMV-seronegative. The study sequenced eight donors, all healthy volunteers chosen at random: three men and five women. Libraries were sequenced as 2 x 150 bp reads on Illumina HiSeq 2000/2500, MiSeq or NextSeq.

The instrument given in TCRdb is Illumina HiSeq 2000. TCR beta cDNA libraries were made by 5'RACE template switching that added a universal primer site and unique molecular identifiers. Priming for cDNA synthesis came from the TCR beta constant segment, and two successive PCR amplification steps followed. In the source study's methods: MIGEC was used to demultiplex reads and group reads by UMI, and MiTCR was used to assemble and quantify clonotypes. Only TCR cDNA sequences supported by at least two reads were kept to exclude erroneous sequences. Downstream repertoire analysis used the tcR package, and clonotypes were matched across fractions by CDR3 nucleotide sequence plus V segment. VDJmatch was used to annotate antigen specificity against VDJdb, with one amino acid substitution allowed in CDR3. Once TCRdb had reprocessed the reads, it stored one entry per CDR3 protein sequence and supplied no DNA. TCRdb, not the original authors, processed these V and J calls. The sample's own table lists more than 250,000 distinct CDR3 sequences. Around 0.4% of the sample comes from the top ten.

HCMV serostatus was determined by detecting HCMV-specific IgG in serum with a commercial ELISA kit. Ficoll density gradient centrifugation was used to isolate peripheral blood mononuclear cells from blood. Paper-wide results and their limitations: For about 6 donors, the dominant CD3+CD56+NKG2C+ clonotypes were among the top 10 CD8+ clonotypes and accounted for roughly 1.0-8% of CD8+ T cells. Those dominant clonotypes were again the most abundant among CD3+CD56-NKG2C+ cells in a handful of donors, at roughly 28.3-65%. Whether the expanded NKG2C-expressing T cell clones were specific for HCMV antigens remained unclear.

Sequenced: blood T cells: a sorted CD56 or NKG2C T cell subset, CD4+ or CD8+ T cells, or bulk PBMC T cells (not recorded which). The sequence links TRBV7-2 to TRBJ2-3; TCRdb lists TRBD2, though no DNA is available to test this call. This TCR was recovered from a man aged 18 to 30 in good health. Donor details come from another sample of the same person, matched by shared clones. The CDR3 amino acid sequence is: CASSPPTSPRADTQYF.